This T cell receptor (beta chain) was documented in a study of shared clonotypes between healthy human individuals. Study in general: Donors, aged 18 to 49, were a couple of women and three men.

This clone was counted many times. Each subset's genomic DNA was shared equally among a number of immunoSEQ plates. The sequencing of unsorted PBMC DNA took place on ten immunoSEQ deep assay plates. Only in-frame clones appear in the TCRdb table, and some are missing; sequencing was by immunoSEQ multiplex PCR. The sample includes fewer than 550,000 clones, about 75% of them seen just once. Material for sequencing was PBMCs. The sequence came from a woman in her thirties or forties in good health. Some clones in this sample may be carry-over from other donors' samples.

CDR3 sequence reads: CASSYSFWGHYEQYF. As DNA, the CDR3 is TGTGCCAGCAGTTACTCGTTTTGGGGGCACTACGAGCAGTACTTC. V usage is TRBV6-5 and J usage is TRBJ2-7, with D tentatively TRBD1 (6 bases). V shed 0 bases and J shed 3 bases, with 12 bases lying between them. This CDR3 has 15 residues. From germline, CDR1 is MNHEY and CDR2 SVGAGI.